This TCR beta chain appears in the sequencing data of a study of CD8 T cells in Susac syndrome. Random hexamers primed reverse transcription of 0.5 to 1 ug RNA. TCRdb fed the immunoSEQ multiplex PCR reads into MiXCR, producing one record per CDR3 protein. The table includes 84,000 or so distinct CDR3 sequences, 90% to 97% detected once. V lost 6 bases, J lost 2 bases, and 7 bases stayed unmatched. CDR3 length: 15 residues. Germline V gives CDR1 SGDLS, CDR2 YYNGEE. This sequence joins TRBV9 and TRBJ2-2; 7 nucleotides line up with TRBD1. This clonotype was obtained from a human donor with Susac syndrome. The specimen was CD8+ T cells from PBMCs. CDR3 sequence (DNA): TGTGCCAGCACCCCGGGACAGAAAAACACCGGGGAGCTGTTTTTT. Translation: CASTPGQKNTGELFF.